These T cell receptor beta chains were read from a single sample in a study of OX40 agonist ivuxolimab in advanced cancers. The table came from immunoSEQ multiplex PCR; TCRdb's copy has only in-frame clones and leaves some out. This table holds roughly 60,000 clones, 70% to 90% found once. Sequenced material: CD4+ or CD8+ T cells sorted from blood, taken in a trial of the OX40 agonist ivuxolimab. These receptors were taken from an adult with an advanced solid tumor such as melanoma, head and neck, liver or kidney cancer. Both conserved end residues are part of each CDR3. The D gene is left open where the match is weak. Size is stated for part of the rows, as once, few or many counts, or as a class when the clone is expanded.

size	V	J	D	CDR3	DNA
NA	TRBV5-1	TRBJ2-3	NA	CASSGTRGTVTDTQYF	TGCGCCAGCAGCGGAACCCGCGGGACAGTCACAGATACGCAGTATTTT
once	TRBV19	TRBJ2-3	NA	CASSTQRITDTQYF	TGTGCCAGTAGTACCCAGCGGATCACAGATACGCAGTATTTT
NA	TRBV7-9	TRBJ2-3	NA	CASSRASWDTQYF	TGTGCCAGCAGCCGGGCCTCCTGGGATACGCAGTATTTT
NA	TRBV19	TRBJ2-3	TRBD2	CASGVAGADTQYF	TGTGCCAGCGGGGTAGCGGGAGCAGATACGCAGTATTTT
once	TRBV6-5	TRBJ2-7	TRBD1	CASSYSGTDTYEQYF	TGTGCCAGCAGTTACTCTGGGACAGATACCTACGAGCAGTACTTC
NA	TRBV5-4	TRBJ1-1	TRBD1	CASSERQGPTEAFF	TGTGCCAGCAGCGAGAGACAGGGGCCCACTGAAGCTTTCTTT
once	TRBV10-3	TRBJ2-7	NA	CATSGASYEQYF	TGTGCCACTTCTGGGGCCTCCTACGAGCAGTACTTC
NA	TRBV5-1	TRBJ1-5	NA	CASSKDPAGQPQHF	TGCGCCAGCAGCAAGGACCCGGCGGGCCAGCCCCAGCATTTT
NA	TRBV27	TRBJ1-1	TRBD1	CASSMDRGTEAFF	TGTGCCAGCAGTATGGACAGGGGCACTGAAGCTTTCTTT
few	TRBV30	TRBJ1-1	TRBD1	CAWNRGLNTEAFF	TGTGCCTGGAACAGGGGGCTGAACACTGAAGCTTTCTTT
NA	TRBV2	TRBJ1-6	NA	CASTGGLGRSPLHF	TGTGCCAGCACGGGGGGACTGGGCAGATCACCCCTCCACTTT
NA	TRBV11-2	TRBJ2-2	NA	CASSLHHGLFF	TGTGCCAGCAGCTTACATCATGGGCTGTTTTTT
once	TRBV6-5	TRBJ1-2	TRBD1	CASSRTGRGYTF	TGTGCCAGCTCGAGGACAGGGCGTGGCTACACCTTC
few	TRBV19	TRBJ1-1	NA	CASSAYTEAFF	TGTGCCAGTAGTGCATACACTGAAGCTTTCTTT
NA	TRBV30	TRBJ1-3	NA	CAWSRGRRGNTIYF	TGTGCCTGGAGTAGGGGCAGGCGCGGAAACACCATATATTTT
NA	TRBV6-1	TRBJ1-1	NA	CASSVDQGSTEAFF	TGTGCCAGCAGTGTTGATCAGGGGAGTACTGAAGCTTTCTTT